The entry below describes one TCR beta chain. Its antigen remains unidentified. No base quality information exists; no much larger clone differs at one position. CDR1 MRHNA and CDR2 SNTAGT were looked up in the germline V gene. From cysteine to phenylalanine, the CDR3 is 12 amino acids long. Only the CDR3 DNA is retained, 36 bases long and in frame from the first base. V is reduced by 3 bases and J by 11 bases, leaving a spacing of 13 bases between them. The data were obtained in a study of shared clonotypes between healthy human individuals (dated by TCRdb to 2018 to 2020). About the full investigation: The cohort comprised a couple of women and a few men aged 18 to 49 years. Per donor, three plates each were used for CD4 naive and CD4 memory, two for CD8 naive, and one for CD8 memory. Blood TCR repertoires of roughly five healthy adults were deeply sequenced to estimate repertoire size and the extent of clonotype sharing between individuals. Libraries were prepared and TCR repertoires were sequenced by different laboratories using diverse techniques, in order to increase sequencing depth and limit assay-specific biases. Per donor, leukapheresis produced somewhere between about 0.94 and 9 billion PBMCs.

CD8 naive samples were obtained by positive selection for CCR7 among CD45RO-negative cells, yielding a CD45RA+CCR7+ population from which TemRA cells were excluded. Donors were healthy HIV-negative adults with no recently reported acute infections or vaccinations. Every donor was a Caucasian adult residing in Nashville, Tennessee, USA. After blood collection by leukapheresis, PBMCs were isolated using Ficoll-Histopaque density gradient centrifugation and then cryopreserved in the vapor phase of liquid nitrogen. Analytical flow cytometry was used to check the purity and quantity of each magnetically sorted T cell population. Genomic DNA was isolated from each sorted fraction and quantified by UV absorbance on a Nanodrop 2000c. TCR CDR3 regions were amplified from genomic DNA by multiplex PCR using the deep immunoSEQ assay. For each cell subset, the extracted genomic DNA was distributed evenly across all wells of several immunoSEQ 96-well plates, and each plate served as one replicate. For sorted subsets, around 200 ng genomic DNA, equal to 30,000 to 35,000 T cell genomes, was loaded into each replicate PCR. Purified libraries were measured with a Qubit 3.0 fluorometer, size-checked on a Bioanalyzer 2100, and measured again with the KAPA Library Quantification kit. Every immunoSEQ 96-well plate was sequenced on a separate single-read 150-cycle Illumina NextSeq 550 flow cell. As for how the authors treated the data: Because the immunoSEQ output held only junctional sequences and lacked quality scores, the filtering could not match the filtering applied to full-length reads. Sequences were annotated with PyIR, a Python wrapper for IgBLAST v1.9, using IMGT germline references to assign V/J genes and CDR3. Reads were removed for weak V/J assignments (E-value above 1e-6), missing CDR3, stop codons, out-of-frame junctions, or ambiguous translated residues. V3J clonotypes were defined as sequences sharing the same inferred V gene, J gene, and CDR3 amino acid sequence. The percentage overlap between two repertoires was calculated by dividing the number of shared unique clonotypes by the size of the smaller repertoire. Repertoire richness was assessed with RTK rarefaction, the Chao1 estimator, and Recon v2.1 estimates of unobserved clonotypes. For all TCRbeta clonotypes obtained by the gDNA method from a few donors, generation probabilities were computed with OLGA. As stored in TCRdb, this immuneACCESS dataset retains in-frame rearrangements with V and J assigned. A fraction of the clones does not appear; measured against another copy, unresolved V genes explain less than half of the discrepancy, and the remainder lacks a known reason. V and J calls and clone size are those listed in that table; D and trimming were worked out from the DNA. The sample table shows around 550,000 clones, and 85% to 95% are seen once. The ten top clones hold over 0.09% of the sample.

Here is what the overall study found, with its caveats: Higher generation probabilities were observed for clonotypes shared by all four sorted-subset donors than for non-shared clonotypes. When a handful of donors were compared, the shared fraction of clonotypes was about 5% for naive CD4, 3.5% to 4% for naive CD8, 2.3% for memory CD4, and 0.4% for memory CD8. Naive subsets generally had larger estimated clonotype richness than memory subsets did. Because the study included only a small number of donors, the genetic and exposure-history diversity represented was limited. Rarefaction of sorted-subset datasets indicated incomplete sequencing despite the large sequencing depth. Only blood was sampled, and tissue TCR repertoires likely differ from those in blood. Pairwise subsampling indicated that sequencing depth was expected to affect the degree of clonotype sharing among donors.

This receptor was identified in a woman aged 30 to 39 in good health. The chain couples TRBV6-4 to TRBJ1-1; TRBD1 might be the D gene, on 6 matching bases. Material for sequencing was naive CD8+ T cells sorted from blood. The label giving this sample's cell subset or site can be read as: CD45RA+CCR7+. This receptor carries the CDR3 CASSDGAGAAFF. The nucleotide sequence reads TGTGCCAGCAGTGATGGGGCAGGGGCCGCTTTCTTT.